The table lists the clone carrying this TCR beta chain with a few counts. The same CDR3 arises from other DNA sequences in this sample as well. CD4+ cells underwent separation, giving CD45RA+ naive and CD45RA-negative memory subsets. The data were obtained in a study of shared clonotypes between healthy human individuals. Some clones are missing from TCRdb's copy, which holds only in-frame ones; the method was immunoSEQ multiplex PCR. The data contain about 2.3 million clones, around 92% of them singletons. V was trimmed by 5 bases and J by 4 bases, leaving 6 bases between them. Germline CDR1 and CDR2: LNHDA and SQIVND (reference sequence). This CDR3 has 12 amino acids.

This TCR was sampled from a man between 18 and 29 years old in good health. Some clones in this sample may be carry-over from other donors' samples. The specimen was naive CD4+ T cells from PBMCs. Subset meaning: CD45RA+ positively selected. This chain connects TRBV19 to TRBJ1-3, with D possibly being TRBD1 (5 bases). The CDR3 region has the DNA TGTGCCAGTAGTGCAGGGGGAAACACCATATATTTT. It is translated as CASSAGGNTIYF.